The clone carrying this T cell receptor beta chain was detected many times. Antigen: not known. This sample is part of a study of T cell repertoires in cytomegalovirus infection. The wider study: It can be stated that public TCR beta signatures indicated CMV infection as well as a matching HLA type.

TCRdb processed the reads anew with MiXCR; each CDR3 protein has one entry. This table holds 20,000 to 25,000 distinct CDR3 sequences, about 42% found once. The sequenced sample was CD8+ T cells from cultured PBMCs, obtained from culture after CMV antigen stimulation. The TCR was taken from a human donor in good health (CMV status not recorded). Some clones in this sample may be carry-over from other donors' samples.

CDR3 DNA sequence: TGTGCCAGCAGTCCCCCCGGACAGGCAGGGAATCAGCCCCAGCATTTT. Protein product: CASSPPGQAGNQPQHF. The chain combines TRBV12-3 or TRBV12-4 with TRBJ1-5; TRBD1 matches 7 bases. Losses at the gene ends were 5 bases for V and 4 bases for J; bases not matched to a gene: 11. There are 16 residues in the CDR3.